The 22 T cell receptor beta chains presented below share a single source sample, sequenced in a study of OX40 agonist ivuxolimab in advanced cancers. The protocol was immunoSEQ multiplex PCR, while the TCRdb copy is restricted to in-frame clones and leaves out a portion. The table lists tens of thousands of clones, roughly four fifths of them singletons, with about 3% in the top ten. The material sequenced was CD4+ or CD8+ T cells sorted from blood, taken in a trial of the OX40 agonist ivuxolimab. These receptors all come from an adult with an advanced solid tumor such as melanoma, head and neck, liver or kidney cancer.

The V gene is TRBV10-3, the J gene TRBJ1-2; D call uncertain. CDR3 size: 11 residues. Germline CDR1 reads ENHRY; CDR2 reads SYGVKD. V lost 4 bases and J 7 bases, leaving 7 bases between the germline ends. The CDR3 DNA sequence: TGTGCCATCAGTGGGGATACTGGCTACACCTTC. It is translated as CAISGDTGYTF.

The chain is built from TRBV13 and TRBJ2-3, with D perhaps matching TRBD2 (6 bases). V shed 3 bases and J shed 6 bases, with 10 bases lying between them. This CDR3 contains 13 residues. CDR1 is PRHDT, CDR2 FYEKMQ, per germline (reference sequence). For the CDR3, the DNA is TGTGCCAGCAGCTTCAGGGCGGGGGATACGCAGTATTTT. Its translation: CASSFRAGDTQYF.

The V call is TRBV11-2, the J call TRBJ2-7, with D hard to call. The V end was cut by 5 bases, the J end by 0 bases, with 20 bases between. The length of the CDR3 is 17 residues. Germline lookup yields CDR1 SGHAT and CDR2 FQNNGV. The CDR3 loop is CASSPLKGSRISYEQYF. CDR3 coding DNA: TGTGCCAGCAGCCCCCTCAAGGGCAGCAGAATCTCCTACGAGCAGTACTTC.

V is TRBV15 and J is TRBJ2-3; D is perhaps TRBD2 (6 bases). The CDR3 is made up of 13 amino acids. The germline V and J ends were trimmed by 1 base and 6 bases, with 8 bases remaining between them. Germline V gene lookup returns CDR1 LNHNV and CDR2 YYDKDF (reference sequence). DNA of the CDR3: TGTGCCACCAGCAGAGCGGAGGGGGATACGCAGTATTTT. Protein product: CATSRAEGDTQYF.

The chain is built from TRBV5-1 and TRBJ2-3, with D perhaps TRBD1 or TRBD2 (5 bases each). This CDR3 is built from 14 residues. CDR1 is SGHRS, CDR2 YFSETQ, per germline. Trimming removed 4 bases from V and 6 bases from J, with 15 bases in between. This CDR3 is CASSPGTWMDTQYF. The CDR3 DNA follows: TGCGCCAGCAGCCCCGGGACGTGGATGGATACGCAGTATTTT.

The chain couples TRBV7-5 to TRBJ2-6; the DNA was not compared with TRBD1, the D call given in the table. TRBV7-5 is recorded as a pseudogene. The CDR3 has 17 residues. The DNA for the CDR3 is TGTGCCAGAAGCCCCCGGGACAGGGGGCGAGGGGCCAACGTCCTGACTTTC. Translated, it gives CARSPRDRGRGANVLTF.

This clone was seen once. The chain joins TRBV9 to TRBJ1-1; D gene ambiguous. Trimming cost V 0 bases and J 0 bases, with 12 bases left between them. Germline CDR1 SGDLS, CDR2 YYNGEE. This CDR3 comprises 16 residues. CDR3 sequence: CASSVGFQSLNTEAFF. The CDR3 DNA follows: TGTGCCAGCAGCGTAGGGTTCCAATCACTGAACACTGAAGCTTTCTTT. Full variable domain (outside the CDR3, taken from reference TRBV9 and TRBJ1-1): DSGVTQTPKHLITATGQRVTLRCSPRSGDLSVYWYQQSLDQGLQFLIQYYNGEERAKGNILERFSAQQFPDLHSELNLSSLELGDSALYFCASSVGFQSLNTEAFFGQGTRLTVV.

V usage is TRBV5-1 and J usage is TRBJ2-1; TRBD1 agrees at 10 bases. Germline lookup yields CDR1 SGHRS and CDR2 YFSETQ. V was clipped by 7 bases and J by 8 bases; unmatched bases: 9. This CDR3 comprises 14 residues. The CDR3 nucleotides are TGCGCCAGCCAGTCCGGGACAGGGGACTATGAGCAGTTCTTC. This gives the protein CASQSGTGDYEQFF.

The chain is built from TRBV9 and TRBJ1-1; no definite D call. This CDR3 contains 14 residues. V was shortened by 2 bases and J by 4 bases, with 12 bases between the two germline ends. CDR1 and CDR2 from the germline V gene are SGDLS and YYNGEE. In DNA form, the CDR3 reads TGTGCCAGCAGCGTGCAGGCGGCGAGCACTGAAGCTTTCTTT. It translates to CASSVQAASTEAFF.

The chain uses TRBV5-6 and TRBJ2-7; D unclear. Germline lookup yields CDR1 SGHDT and CDR2 YYEEEE. Between the trimmed V and J ends, which lost 0 bases and 2 bases, there was a span of 9 bases. The CDR3 is made up of 14 amino acids. Written as DNA, the CDR3 is TGTGCCAGCAGCTTGGTGCACGGAACCTACGAGCAGTACTTC. Protein: CASSLVHGTYEQYF.

This chain uses TRBV18 with TRBJ1-2, with D uncertain. In germline, CDR1 is KGHSH, CDR2 LQKENI. The CDR3 length is 15 residues. Between the trimmed V and J ends, which lost 6 bases and 4 bases, there was a span of 18 bases. In nucleotides, the CDR3 is TGTGCCAGCTCCCCAGCCTCGGGAGATTCCTATGGCTACACCTTC. Amino acid sequence: CASSPASGDSYGYTF.

J is TRBJ1-1 and V is TRBV19; no clear D gene. CDR1 and CDR2 from the germline V gene are LNHDA and SQIVND (reference sequence). The CDR3 is 12 residues long. V dropped 5 bases and J dropped 1 base, with 5 bases sitting between them. The CDR3 is CASSAPNTEAFF. The CDR3 DNA follows: TGTGCCAGTAGTGCACCGAACACTGAAGCTTTCTTT. Together with reference TRBV19 and TRBJ1-1, the CDR3 gives the full variable domain: DGGITQSPKYLFRKEGQNVTLSCEQNLNHDAMYWYRQDPGQGLRLIYYSQIVNDFQKGDIAEGYSVSREKKESFPLTVTSAQKNPTAFYLCASSAPNTEAFFGQGTRLTVV.

With regard to this clone: The junction departs from germline at one end; a sequencing error may be responsible. The V and J genes are TRBV29-1 and TRBJ1-2; 9 bases line up with TRBD1. CDR1 and CDR2 from the germline V gene are SQVTM and ANQGSEA. This CDR3 is built from 13 residues. CDR3 in amino acids: CSVEGQGISGYTF. The CDR3 DNA reads TGCAGCGTCGAAGGACAGGGGATAAGCGGCTACACCTTC.

The chain combines TRBV7-9 with TRBJ1-5; no clear D. The CDR3 length is 14 residues. Per germline, CDR1 SEHNR and CDR2 FQNEAQ (reference sequence). V lost 5 bases and J lost 3, with 11 bases in between. The CDR3 nucleotides are TGTGCCAGCAGCCTTGCGGGTCCCAATCAGCCCCAGCATTTT. It encodes CASSLAGPNQPQHF.

The chain employs TRBV6-4 and TRBJ2-7; 8 bases agree with TRBD2. The CDR3 runs 19 residues. The ends lost 2 bases at V and 0 bases at J; junction bases unmatched: 15. Germline V CDR1 and CDR2: MRHNA, SNTAGT. CDR3 DNA: TGTGCCAGCAGTGACCGTAAAACACATAGCGGGGATAGCTCCTACGAGCAGTACTTC. The encoded protein is CASSDRKTHSGDSSYEQYF.

The chain joins TRBV15 to TRBJ2-1; TRBD1 is a possible D gene (5 bases). The V end was cut by 3 bases, the J end by 5 bases, with 14 bases between. In germline, CDR1 is LNHNV, CDR2 YYDKDF (reference sequence). The CDR3 extends over 15 amino acids. The DNA of the CDR3 is TGTGCCACCAGCAGGGCGTTAGGGGCCAACAATGAGCAGTTCTTC. Translating it yields CATSRALGANNEQFF.

This sequence joins TRBV5-1 and TRBJ2-7, with D possibly called TRBD1 or TRBD2 (5 bases each). Deletions cut 0 bases from V and 6 bases from J, with 16 bases between. Per germline, CDR1 SGHRS and CDR2 YFSETQ. This CDR3 region has 15 residues. The CDR3 here is CASSLGAWGNAEQYF. In DNA form, the CDR3 reads TGCGCCAGCAGCTTGGGGGCCTGGGGGAATGCCGAGCAGTACTTC.

This clone has just a few counts. The V and J genes are TRBV9 and TRBJ1-3, with D uncertain. CDR1 is SGDLS and CDR2 is YYNGEE in the germline V gene. Trimming pared 3 bases from V and 4 bases from J, leaving 8 bases between. The CDR3 contains 13 residues. The CDR3: CASSAARGNTIYF. For the CDR3, the DNA is TGTGCCAGCAGCGCCGCGCGGGGAAACACCATATATTTT.

To note about this clone: The junction shows a germline mismatch at one end, possibly a read error. CDR3 nucleotide sequence: TGCGCCAGCAGCTCGACAGGGGGCAACATTGAAGCTTTCTTT. This gives the protein CASSSTGGNIEAFF. The chain employs TRBV5-1 and TRBJ1-1, with 10 positions matching TRBD1. Germline CDR1 SGHRS, CDR2 YFSETQ. The CDR3 sequence is 14 residues long.

The table lists this clone with a few counts. The chain carries TRBV15 and TRBJ2-1, with TRBD2 matching 10 bases. CDR1 and CDR2 (germline): LNHNV, YYDKDF (reference sequence). The CDR3 extends over 18 amino acids. Unmatched junction bases numbered 6, after V lost 1 base and J lost 0 bases. Here the CDR3 reads CATSRGGAGGSSYNEQFF. The CDR3 DNA is TGTGCCACCAGCAGAGGAGGAGCGGGGGGGAGCTCCTACAATGAGCAGTTCTTC. The full variable domain, rest sourced from reference TRBV15 and TRBJ2-1, is DAMVIQNPRYQVTQFGKPVTLSCSQTLNHNVMYWYQQKSSQAPKLLFHYYDKDFNNEADTPDNFQSRRPNTSFCFLDIRSPGLGDTAMYLCATSRGGAGGSSYNEQFFGPGTRLTVL.

The J gene is TRBJ1-2, the V gene TRBV18; 7 positions agree with TRBD1. Germline V gene lookup returns CDR1 KGHSH and CDR2 LQKENI. The length of the CDR3 is 14 residues. V shed 6 bases and J 3 bases; nucleotides not matched to a gene: 7. The CDR3 nucleotides read TGTGCCAGCTCCGAAACGGGACAGTACTATGGCTACACCTTC. The encoded protein is CASSETGQYYGYTF.

This chain links TRBV7-6 with TRBJ2-7, with D unresolved. Per the germline V gene, CDR1 is SGHVS and CDR2 is FNYEAQ. V dropped 0 bases and J dropped 0 bases, with 3 bases sitting between them. This CDR3 is 13 amino acids long. The CDR3 DNA follows: TGTGCCAGCAGCTTAGCGAGCTCCTACGAGCAGTACTTC. Residues: CASSLASSYEQYF.